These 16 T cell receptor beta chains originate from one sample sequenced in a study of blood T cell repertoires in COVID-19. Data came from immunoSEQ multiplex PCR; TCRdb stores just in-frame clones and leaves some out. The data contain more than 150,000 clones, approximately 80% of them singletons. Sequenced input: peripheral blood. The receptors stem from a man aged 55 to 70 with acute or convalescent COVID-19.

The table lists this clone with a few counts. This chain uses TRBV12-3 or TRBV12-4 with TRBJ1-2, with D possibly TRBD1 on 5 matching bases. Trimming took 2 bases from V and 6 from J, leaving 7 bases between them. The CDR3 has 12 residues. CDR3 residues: CASSLLGDGYTF. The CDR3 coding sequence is TGTGCCAGCAGTTTATTAGGGGATGGCTACACCTTC.

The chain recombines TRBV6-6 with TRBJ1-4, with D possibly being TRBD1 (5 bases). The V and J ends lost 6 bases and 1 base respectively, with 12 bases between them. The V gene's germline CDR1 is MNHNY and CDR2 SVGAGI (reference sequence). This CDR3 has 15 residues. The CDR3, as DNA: TGTGCCAGCAGCTCAGGGACTGGAACTAATGAAAAACTGTTTTTT. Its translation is CASSSGTGTNEKLFF.

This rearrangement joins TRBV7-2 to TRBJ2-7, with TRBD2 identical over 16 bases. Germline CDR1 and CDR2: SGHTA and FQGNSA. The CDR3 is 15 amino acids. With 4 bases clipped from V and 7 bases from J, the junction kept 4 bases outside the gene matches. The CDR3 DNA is TGTGCCAGCAGCTCGGGACTAGCGGGAGGGGGGGAGCAGTACTTC. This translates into CASSSGLAGGGEQYF. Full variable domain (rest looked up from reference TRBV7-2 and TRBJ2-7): GAGVSQSPSNKVTEKGKDVELRCDPISGHTALYWYRQSLGQGLEFLIYFQGNSAPDKSGLPSDRFSAERTGGSVSTLTIQRTQQEDSAVYLCASSSGLAGGGEQYFGPGTRLTVT.

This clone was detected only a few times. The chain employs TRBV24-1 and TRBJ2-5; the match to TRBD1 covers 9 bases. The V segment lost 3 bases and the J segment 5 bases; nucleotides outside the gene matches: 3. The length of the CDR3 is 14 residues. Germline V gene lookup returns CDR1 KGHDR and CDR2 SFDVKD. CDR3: CATSDPGQGETQYF. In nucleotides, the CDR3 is TGTGCCACCAGTGATCCGGGACAGGGTGAGACCCAGTACTTC.

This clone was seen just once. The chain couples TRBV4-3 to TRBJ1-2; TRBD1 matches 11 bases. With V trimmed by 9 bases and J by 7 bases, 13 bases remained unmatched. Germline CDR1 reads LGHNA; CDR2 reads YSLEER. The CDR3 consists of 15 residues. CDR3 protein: CASTRTGGSRGGYTF. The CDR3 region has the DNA TGCGCCAGTACGAGGACAGGGGGCTCTAGAGGTGGCTACACCTTC.

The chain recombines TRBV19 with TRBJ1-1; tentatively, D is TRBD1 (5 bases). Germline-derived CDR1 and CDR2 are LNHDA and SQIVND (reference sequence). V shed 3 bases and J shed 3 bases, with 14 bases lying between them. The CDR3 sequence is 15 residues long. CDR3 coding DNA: TGTGCCAGTAGTATCAGCCAGGGCAAATACACTGAAGCTTTCTTT. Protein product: CASSISQGKYTEAFF.

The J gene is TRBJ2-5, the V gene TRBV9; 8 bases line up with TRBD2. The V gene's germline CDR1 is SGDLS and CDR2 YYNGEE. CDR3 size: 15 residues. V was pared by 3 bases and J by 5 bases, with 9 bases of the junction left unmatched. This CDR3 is CASSADGLAGETQYF. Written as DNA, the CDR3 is TGTGCCAGCAGCGCCGATGGACTAGCCGGGGAGACCCAGTACTTC. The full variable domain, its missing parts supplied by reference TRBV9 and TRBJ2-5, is DSGVTQTPKHLITATGQRVTLRCSPRSGDLSVYWYQQSLDQGLQFLIQYYNGEERAKGNILERFSAQQFPDLHSELNLSSLELGDSALYFCASSADGLAGETQYFGPGTRLLVL.

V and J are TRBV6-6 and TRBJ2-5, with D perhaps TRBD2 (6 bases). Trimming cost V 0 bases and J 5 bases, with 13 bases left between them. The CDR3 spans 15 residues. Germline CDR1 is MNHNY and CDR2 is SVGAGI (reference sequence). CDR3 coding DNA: TGTGCCAGCAGTTACTCTAGGAGGGGCAGGGAGACCCAGTACTTC. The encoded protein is CASSYSRRGRETQYF.

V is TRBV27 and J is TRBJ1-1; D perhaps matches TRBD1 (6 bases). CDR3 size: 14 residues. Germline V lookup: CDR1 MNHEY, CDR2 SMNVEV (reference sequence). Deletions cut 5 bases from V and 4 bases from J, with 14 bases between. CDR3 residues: CASSLQGRATEAFF. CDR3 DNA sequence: TGTGCCAGCAGTCTTCAGGGGAGGGCCACTGAAGCTTTCTTT.

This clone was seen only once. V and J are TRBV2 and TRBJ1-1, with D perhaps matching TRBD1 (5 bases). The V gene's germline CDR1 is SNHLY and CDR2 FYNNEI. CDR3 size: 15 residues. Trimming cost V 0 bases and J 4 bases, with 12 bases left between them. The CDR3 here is CASSEARAGGTEAFF. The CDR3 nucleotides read TGTGCCAGCAGTGAAGCTCGGGCGGGGGGCACTGAAGCTTTCTTT. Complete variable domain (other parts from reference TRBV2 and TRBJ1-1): EPEVTQTPSHQVTQMGQEVILRCVPISNHLYFYWYRQILGQKVEFLVSFYNNEISEKSEIFDDQFSVERPDGSNFTLKIRSTKLEDSAMYFCASSEARAGGTEAFFGQGTRLTVV.

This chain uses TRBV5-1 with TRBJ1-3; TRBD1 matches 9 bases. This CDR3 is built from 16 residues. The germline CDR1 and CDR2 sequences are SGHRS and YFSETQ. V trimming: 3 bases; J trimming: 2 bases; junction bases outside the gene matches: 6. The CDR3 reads CASSSGQGRAGNTIYF. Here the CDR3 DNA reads TGCGCCAGCAGCTCGGGACAGGGAAGGGCTGGAAACACCATATATTTT. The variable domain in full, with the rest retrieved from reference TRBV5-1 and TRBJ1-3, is KAGVTQTPRYLIKTRGQQVTLSCSPISGHRSVSWYQQTPGQGLQFLFEYFSETQRNKGNFPGRFSGRQFSNSRSEMNVSTLELGDSALYLCASSSGQGRAGNTIYFGEGSWLTVV.

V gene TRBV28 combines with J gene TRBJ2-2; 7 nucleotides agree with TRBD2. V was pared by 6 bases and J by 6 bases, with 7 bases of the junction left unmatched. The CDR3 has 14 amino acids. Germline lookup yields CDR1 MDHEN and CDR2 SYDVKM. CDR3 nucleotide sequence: TGTGCCAGCAGGTCGGGAGGAAGGGCCGGGGAGCTGTTTTTT. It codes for CASRSGGRAGELFF.

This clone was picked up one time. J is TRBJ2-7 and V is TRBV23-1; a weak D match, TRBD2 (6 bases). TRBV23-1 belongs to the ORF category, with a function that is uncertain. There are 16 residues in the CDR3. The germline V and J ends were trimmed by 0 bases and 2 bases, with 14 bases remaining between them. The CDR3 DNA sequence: TGCGCCAGCAGTCAATCCGAGAATAGCGGAGCCTACGAGCAGTACTTC. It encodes CASSQSENSGAYEQYF.

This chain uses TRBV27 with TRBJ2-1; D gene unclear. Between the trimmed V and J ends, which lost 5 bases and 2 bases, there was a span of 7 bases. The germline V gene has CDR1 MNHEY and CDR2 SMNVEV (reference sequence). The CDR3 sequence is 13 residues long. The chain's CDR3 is CASSLGTYNEQFF. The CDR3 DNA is TGTGCCAGCAGTCTAGGAACCTACAATGAGCAGTTCTTC.

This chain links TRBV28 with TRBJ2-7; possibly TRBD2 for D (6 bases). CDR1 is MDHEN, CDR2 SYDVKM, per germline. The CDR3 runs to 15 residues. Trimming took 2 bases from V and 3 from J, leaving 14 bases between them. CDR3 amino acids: CASSLSSGHLYEQYF. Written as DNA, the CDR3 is TGTGCCAGCAGTTTAAGTAGCGGCCATCTCTACGAGCAGTACTTC.

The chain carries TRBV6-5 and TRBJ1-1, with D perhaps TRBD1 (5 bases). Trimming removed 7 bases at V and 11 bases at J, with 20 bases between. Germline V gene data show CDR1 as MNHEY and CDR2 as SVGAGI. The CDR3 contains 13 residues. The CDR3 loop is CASTSPGGALAFF. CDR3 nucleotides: TGTGCCAGCACCTCGCCCGGCGGGGCTCTGGCTTTCTTT.